This T cell receptor (beta chain) stems from a study of monozygotic twins with inflammatory bowel disease. Study-level points and caveats: Concordant and discordant twins showed no difference in repertoire similarity, possibly from limited power.

In germline, CDR1 is SGHTA, CDR2 FQGTGA. CDR3 length: 14 amino acids. Template switching incorporated UMIs with a 6-nucleotide sample barcode. Following a re-call of the 5' RACE reads, TCRdb has one entry per CDR3 protein and lacks DNA. This table holds about 140,000 distinct CDR3 sequences. Comments on this clonotype: Its antigen remains unknown.

The total RNA came straight from whole blood, and T cells were not sorted beforehand. The sequenced sample was blood. The receptor's source is a human donor with ulcerative colitis or Crohn's disease, or a healthy co-twin of an affected twin (not recorded which). This sequence joins TRBV7-3 and TRBJ1-1. CDR3 amino acids: CASSLYAGPTEAFF.